These 19 T cell receptor beta chains came from one sample sequenced in a study of blood T cell repertoires in COVID-19. Using immunoSEQ multiplex PCR, the repertoire was profiled, and TCRdb retains in-frame clones only, with some absent. The sample yields 300,000 or so clones, roughly nine tenths seen once. Sequencing input: PBMCs or T cells enriched from blood (not recorded which). These TCRs come from a man between 60 and 75 years old who had recovered from COVID-19.

The rearrangement joins TRBV24-1 to TRBJ2-1; 7 positions agree with TRBD1. CDR3 length: 15 amino acids. Germline V gene sequence: CDR1 KGHDR, CDR2 SFDVKD. V gave up 5 bases and J gave up 0 bases; unmatched junction bases: 3. CDR3 bases: TGTGCCACCAGTGCCCGGACAGGCTCCTACAATGAGCAGTTCTTC. Encoded protein: CATSARTGSYNEQFF.

This clone was picked up one time. The chain employs TRBV3-1 (or the pseudogene TRBV3-2) and TRBJ2-3; TRBD2 might be the D (5 bases). In germline, CDR1 is LGHDT, CDR2 YNNKEL (reference sequence). The ends were cut back, 3 bases at V and 9 bases at J, with 7 bases in the middle. The length of the CDR3 is 11 residues. CDR3 region: CASSQGATQYF. In nucleotides, the CDR3 is TGTGCCAGCAGCCAGGGAGCGACGCAGTATTTT.

The chain joins TRBV4-1 to TRBJ2-7, with a possible D match to TRBD1 (6 bases). V lost 1 base to trimming and J lost 0 bases, with 16 bases between them. Looked up from germline, CDR1 is MGHRA and CDR2 is YSYEKL. This CDR3 has 17 residues. CDR3 sequence reads: CASSQVGSGALSYEQYF. CDR3 bases: TGCGCCAGCAGCCAAGTTGGATCAGGGGCCCTCTCCTACGAGCAGTACTTC.

The chain employs TRBV10-3 and TRBJ1-2, with D maybe TRBD1 (5 bases). The CDR3 consists of 12 residues. Germline CDR1 ENHRY, CDR2 SYGVKD. The ends were cut back, 2 bases at V and 7 bases at J, with 8 bases in the middle. CDR3: CAISESGGGYTF. CDR3 DNA: TGTGCCATCAGTGAGAGCGGGGGTGGCTACACCTTC.

This clone was picked up a small number of times. This chain links TRBV4-2 with TRBJ2-3; TRBD1 is a possible D gene (6 bases). Looked up from germline, CDR1 is LGHNA and CDR2 is YNFKEQ. There are 17 residues in the CDR3. V shed 1 base and J shed 6 bases, with 20 bases lying between them. The CDR3 loop reads CASSQVGTRRTGDTQYF. CDR3 in DNA: TGTGCCAGCAGCCAAGTAGGGACACGTAGGACGGGCGATACGCAGTATTTT.

J is TRBJ1-1 and V is TRBV7-2, with a tentative D call TRBD1 (6 bases). V was trimmed by 5 bases and J by 2 bases, leaving 12 bases between them. Germline CDR1 and CDR2: SGHTA and FQGNSA. The CDR3 loop spans 14 amino acids. The CDR3 is CASSAQGFNTEAFF. In DNA form, the CDR3 reads TGTGCCAGCAGCGCCCAGGGGTTCAACACTGAAGCTTTCTTT.

The chain carries TRBV3-1 (or the pseudogene TRBV3-2) and TRBJ1-2; the match to TRBD1 covers 8 bases. CDR3 size: 15 residues. The junction had 11 bases not matched to a gene; V was cut back by 7 bases and J by 4 bases. Germline loops: CDR1 LGHDT, CDR2 YNNKEL (reference sequence). CDR3 amino acids: CASTPSSTGGYGYTF. DNA of the CDR3: TGTGCCAGCACGCCTAGTTCTACAGGGGGCTATGGCTACACCTTC.

V gene TRBV9 combines with J gene TRBJ2-1, with TRBD2 matching over 14 bases. Per the germline V gene, CDR1 is SGDLS and CDR2 is YYNGEE. J was trimmed by 10 bases and V by 3 bases; bases with no gene match: 6. This CDR3 has 15 amino acids. The CDR3 region is CASSATSGRAGEQFF. In nucleotides, the CDR3 is TGTGCCAGCAGCGCGACTAGCGGGAGGGCGGGGGAGCAGTTCTTC.

This rearrangement joins TRBV2 to TRBJ2-1, with 10 bases identical to TRBD2. V shed 7 bases, J shed 8 bases, and the junction held 11 bases outside the gene matches. Germline CDR1 and CDR2: SNHLY and FYNNEI. This CDR3 comprises 15 residues. CDR3 residues: CASNNVAGGEDEQFF. Written as DNA, the CDR3 is TGTGCCAGCAATAACGTAGCGGGGGGAGAGGATGAGCAGTTCTTC.

This clone has just one count. The J gene is TRBJ1-5, the V gene TRBV10-3; 7 nucleotides match TRBD1. The CDR3 totals 14 residues. V gave up 4 bases and J gave up 4 bases; unmatched junction bases: 4. CDR1 ENHRY and CDR2 SYGVKD come from the germline V gene. DNA for the CDR3: TGTGCCATCAGTGGGGGACAGCTAAATCAGCCCCAGCATTTT. Encoded protein: CAISGGQLNQPQHF.

The rearrangement uses TRBV4-2 and TRBJ2-7; D is perhaps TRBD2 (5 bases). The CDR3 loop spans 15 amino acids. Trimming stripped 0 bases from V and 0 bases from J, with 9 bases between. Germline V gives CDR1 LGHNA, CDR2 YNFKEQ. The CDR3 spells CASSQDRGSSYEQYF. In nucleotides, the CDR3 is TGTGCCAGCAGCCAAGATCGGGGTAGCTCCTACGAGCAGTACTTC.

As DNA, the CDR3 is TGTGCCAGCAGCTCCCTCGGGGGGTTCCAAGAGACCCAGTACTTC. This gives the protein CASSSLGGFQETQYF. V usage is TRBV7-3 and J usage is TRBJ2-5; 7 nucleotides line up with TRBD2. The germline V gene has CDR1 SGHTA and CDR2 FQGTGA. The CDR3 is made up of 15 amino acids. Trimming at V came to 4 bases and at J to 1 base, leaving 6 bases not matched to a gene.

This sequence joins TRBV10-1 and TRBJ1-6; D is perhaps TRBD1 (5 bases). Trimming stripped 3 bases from V and 14 bases from J, with 14 bases between. Germline loops: CDR1 WNHNN, CDR2 SYGVQD (reference sequence). The CDR3 consists of 13 residues. Here the CDR3 DNA reads TGCGCCAGCAGTGACGGACACCAAGGCTCCCTCCACTTT. It specifies CASSDGHQGSLHF.

The chain recombines TRBV28 with TRBJ1-1; D is possibly TRBD1 (5 bases). The V gene lost 5 bases and the J gene lost 6 bases, with 16 bases spanning the gap. This CDR3 spans 14 amino acids. The V gene's germline CDR1 is MDHEN and CDR2 SYDVKM. This CDR3 reads CASSPPQGFSEAFF. DNA for the CDR3: TGTGCCAGCAGTCCCCCCCAGGGTTTCTCTGAAGCTTTCTTT.

V is TRBV9 and J is TRBJ2-1, with 9 bases lining up with TRBD2. The CDR3 has 16 residues. Per the germline V gene, CDR1 is SGDLS and CDR2 is YYNGEE. J lost 2 bases, V lost 1 base, and 4 bases had no gene match. The CDR3 sequence: CASSVSTSGAYNEQFF. CDR3 DNA: TGTGCCAGCAGCGTATCGACTAGCGGAGCCTACAATGAGCAGTTCTTC.

This rearrangement joins TRBV25-1 to TRBJ2-1; TRBD1 aligns across 8 bases. V trimming: 6 bases; J trimming: 6 bases; junction bases outside the gene matches: 13. The V gene's germline CDR1 is MGHDK and CDR2 SYGVNS. CDR3 length: 16 amino acids. The CDR3 coding sequence is TGTGCCAGCAGCGGAGGAGGGACAGGAGGTTTCAATGAGCAGTTCTTC. Residues: CASSGGGTGGFNEQFF.

The gene calls are TRBV7-3 and TRBJ2-7; 7 bases match TRBD1. CDR1 is SGHTA, CDR2 FQGTGA, per germline. V gave up 6 bases and J gave up 9 bases; unmatched junction bases: 11. The CDR3 length is 13 residues. CDR3 loop: CASSPTIRDRQYF. CDR3 coding DNA: TGTGCCAGCAGTCCCACCATCCGGGACAGGCAGTACTTC.

The V and J genes are TRBV12-5 and TRBJ2-7; D might be TRBD1 (6 bases). The CDR3 runs to 12 residues. V shed 2 bases and J shed 6 bases, with 8 bases lying between them. Germline lookup yields CDR1 LGHNT and CDR2 FRNRAP. DNA of the CDR3: TGTGCTAGTGGTTTGCACAGGGCCGAGCAGTACTTC. Translation gives CASGLHRAEQYF.

This sequence joins TRBV4-1 and TRBJ2-7; D possibly corresponds to TRBD2 (5 bases). The V end lost 1 base, the J end lost 6 bases, and 13 bases lay between the germline ends. The CDR3 is 14 amino acids. The germline V gene encodes CDR1 MGHRA and CDR2 YSYEKL. For the CDR3, the DNA is TGCGCCAGCAGCCAAGGGCCCGGGGATCCCGAGCAGTACTTC. Its translation is CASSQGPGDPEQYF.